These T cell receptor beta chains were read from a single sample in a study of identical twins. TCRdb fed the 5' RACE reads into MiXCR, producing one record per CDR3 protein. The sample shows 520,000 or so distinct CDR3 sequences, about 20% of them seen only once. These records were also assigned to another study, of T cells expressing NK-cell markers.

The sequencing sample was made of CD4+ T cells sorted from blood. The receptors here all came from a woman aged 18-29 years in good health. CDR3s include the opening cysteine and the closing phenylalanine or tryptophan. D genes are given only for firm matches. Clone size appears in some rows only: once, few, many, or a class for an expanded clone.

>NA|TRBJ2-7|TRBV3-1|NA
TGTGCCAGCAGCCAAGCCCATGCGTCTTTATCCGAGCAGTACTTC
CASSQAHASLSEQYF
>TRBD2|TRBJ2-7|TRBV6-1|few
TGTGCCACACGTCGACTAGCGGGAGGTGACGAGCAGTACTTC
CATRRLAGGDEQYF
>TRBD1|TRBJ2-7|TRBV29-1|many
TGCAGCGTTCGGGACAGTTACTACGAGCAGTACTTC
CSVRDSYYEQYF
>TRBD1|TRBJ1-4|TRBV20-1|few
TGCAGTGCTAGGGCCTCCGGGACAGGTCGAGAAAAACTGTTTTTT
CSARASGTGREKLFF
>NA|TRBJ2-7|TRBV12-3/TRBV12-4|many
TGTGCCAGCAGTTTTGAAAGCTACGAGCAGTACTTC
CASSFESYEQYF
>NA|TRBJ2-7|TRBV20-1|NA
TGCAGTGCTACTCCATTGGTGCCTAACTCCTACGAGCAGTACTTC
CSATPLVPNSYEQYF
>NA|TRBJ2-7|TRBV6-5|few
TGTGCCAGCAGTTCGTTCACCATAACTTCCTACGAGCAGTACTTC
CASSSFTITSYEQYF
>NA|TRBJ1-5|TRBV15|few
TGTGCCACCAGCGTGGACAGACATAGCAATCAGCCCCAGCATTTT
CATSVDRHSNQPQHF
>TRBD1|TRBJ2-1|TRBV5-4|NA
TGTGCCATCAGCCCTAGTGAGGGGGCGGGTGAGCAGTTCTTC
CAISPSEGAGEQFF
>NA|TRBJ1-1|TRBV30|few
TGTGCCTGGAGTGTTGATGGCGACACTGAAGCTTTCTTT
CAWSVDGDTEAFF
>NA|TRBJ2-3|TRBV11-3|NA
TGTGCCAGCAGCCCGAACCAGGGAGATACGCAGTATTTT
CASSPNQGDTQYF
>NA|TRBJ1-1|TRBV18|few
TGTGCCAGCTCACCTAACGTGAACACTGAAGCTTTCTTT
CASSPNVNTEAFF
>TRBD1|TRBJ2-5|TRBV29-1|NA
TGCAGCGGGGGAGGGACAGGGTTCGGGACCCAGTACTTC
CSGGGTGFGTQYF
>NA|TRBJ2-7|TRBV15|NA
TGTGCCACCAGCAGAGATCGGGGCACATCCTACGAGCAGTACTTC
CATSRDRGTSYEQYF
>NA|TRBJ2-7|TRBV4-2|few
TGTGCCAGCAGCCCTACGGGGGCCAGCTCCTACGAGCAGTACTTC
CASSPTGASSYEQYF
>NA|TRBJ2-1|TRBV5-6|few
TGTGCCAGCAGTCCCTACGACAATGAGCAGTTCTTC
CASSPYDNEQFF
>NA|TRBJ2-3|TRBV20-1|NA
TGCAGTGCTAGAGATATAGGAGGAGATACGCAGTATTTT
CSARDIGGDTQYF
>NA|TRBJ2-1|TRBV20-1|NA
TGCAGTGCTACCTCGCGTAGCGGATTTAGGGATGAGCAGTTCTTC
CSATSRSGFRDEQFF
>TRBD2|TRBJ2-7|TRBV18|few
TGTGCCAGCTCCCCTAATCTCGGACTAGCGGGGACCTACGAGCAGTACTTC
CASSPNLGLAGTYEQYF
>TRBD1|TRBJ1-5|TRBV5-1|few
TGCGCCAGCATCGGGACAGGTGGCGATCAGCCCCAGCATTTT
CASIGTGGDQPQHF
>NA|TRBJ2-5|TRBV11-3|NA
TGTGCCAGCAGCCGGGCCCTCTTACAAGAGACCCAGTACTTC
CASSRALLQETQYF
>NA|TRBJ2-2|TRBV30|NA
TGTGCCCGAAGTGTCTTGCAGAACACCGGGGAGCTGTTTTTT
CARSVLQNTGELFF
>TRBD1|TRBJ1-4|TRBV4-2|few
TGTGCCAGCAGCCTAGGGGACAGGGCGAGTGAAAAACTGTTTTTT
CASSLGDRASEKLFF
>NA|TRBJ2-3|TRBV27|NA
TGTGCCAGCAGTCCGCACAGGGTCTCGACAGATACGCAGTATTTT
CASSPHRVSTDTQYF
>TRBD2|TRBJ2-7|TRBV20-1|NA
TGCAGTGCTAGAGATCTAGCGGGAGTATCCGAGCAGTACTTC
CSARDLAGVSEQYF
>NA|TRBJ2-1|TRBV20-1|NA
TGCAGTGCCGCAAACCCGGGGGGTCAGGGGAAGGTTGGAGAGCAGTTCTTC
CSAANPGGQGKVGEQFF
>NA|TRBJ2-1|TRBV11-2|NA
TGTGCCAGCAGCTCAACAGGAGCGGGCTCCTACAATGAGCAGTTCTTC
CASSSTGAGSYNEQFF
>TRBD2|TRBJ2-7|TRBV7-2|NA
TGTGCCAGCAGCCAGTCCGGGGGGGAAGCCTACGAGCAGTACTTC
CASSQSGGEAYEQYF
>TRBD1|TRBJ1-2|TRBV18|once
TGTGCCAGCTCACCGGATGGATTGACAGGGAATGGCTACACCTTC
CASSPDGLTGNGYTF
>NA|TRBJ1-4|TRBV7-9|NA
TGTGCCAGCAGCCCAATGGGGGAGATTAATGAAAAACTGTTTTTT
CASSPMGEINEKLFF
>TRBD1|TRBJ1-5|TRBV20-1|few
TGCAGTGCGCGACAGGGGGGGGGCAATCAGCCCCAGCATTTT
CSARQGGGNQPQHF
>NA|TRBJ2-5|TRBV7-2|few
TGTGCCAGCAGCTTCAGTCCAAGCGGACAAGAGACCCAGTACTTC
CASSFSPSGQETQYF
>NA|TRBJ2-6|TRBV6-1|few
TGTGCCAGCATCAGACGCTGGGAATCTGGGGCCAACGTCCTGACTTTC
CASIRRWESGANVLTF
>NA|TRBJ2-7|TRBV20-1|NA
TGCAGTGCTAGAGCGACTGCCTACGAGCAGTACTTC
CSARATAYEQYF
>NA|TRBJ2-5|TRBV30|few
TGTGCCTGGGAGAGGTCCGGACATGACGAGATTTGGGGGACCCAGTACTTC
CAWERSGHDEIWGTQYF
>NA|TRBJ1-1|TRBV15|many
TGTGCCACAAGCAGAACACAGGACGAAAACACTGAAGCTTTCTTT
CATSRTQDENTEAFF
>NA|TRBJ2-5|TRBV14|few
TGTGCCAGCAGCCGGGTCGCCGGACGCCAAGAGACCCAGTACTTC
CASSRVAGRQETQYF
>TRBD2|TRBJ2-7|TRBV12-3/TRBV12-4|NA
TGTGCCAGCAGCTCAGGGCGGGGGGGGACCTACGAGCAGTACTTC
CASSSGRGGTYEQYF
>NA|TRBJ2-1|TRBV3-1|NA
TGTGCCAGCAGCCAGTCCGCTGATGAGCAGTTCTTC
CASSQSADEQFF
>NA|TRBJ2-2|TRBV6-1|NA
TGTGCCAGCAGACAGGGGGGGCGGGACACCGGGGAGCTGTTTTTT
CASRQGGRDTGELFF
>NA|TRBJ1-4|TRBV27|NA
TGTGCCAGCAGTCCCACAGGATGGCTTACAACTAATGAAAAACTGTTTTTT
CASSPTGWLTTNEKLFF
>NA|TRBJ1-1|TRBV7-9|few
TGTGCCAGCAGCCCTCGGGCTGGGGGCACTGAAGCTTTCTTT
CASSPRAGGTEAFF
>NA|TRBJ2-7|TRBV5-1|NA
TGCGCCAGCAGCTTGGCCCTGGGTGGCGAGCAGTACTTC
CASSLALGGEQYF
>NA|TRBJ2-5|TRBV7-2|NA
TGTGCCAGCAGCTTAACCGGGGGTGGGGGGAAAAAGGAGACCCAGTACTTC
CASSLTGGGGKKETQYF
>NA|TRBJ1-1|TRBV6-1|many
TGTGCCAGCAGCGGACAGTTGATGAACACTGAAGCTTTCTTT
CASSGQLMNTEAFF
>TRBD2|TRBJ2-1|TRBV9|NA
TGTGCCAGCAGCTATACTAGCGGGGGGTACAATGAGCAGTTCTTC
CASSYTSGGYNEQFF
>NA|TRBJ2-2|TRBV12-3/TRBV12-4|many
TGTGCCAGCAGTCCAGAGGGAAACGGGGAGCTGTTTTTT
CASSPEGNGELFF
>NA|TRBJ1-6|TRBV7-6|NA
TGTGCCAGCAGCTCCGGGGGGCCTAATTCACCCCTCCACTTT
CASSSGGPNSPLHF